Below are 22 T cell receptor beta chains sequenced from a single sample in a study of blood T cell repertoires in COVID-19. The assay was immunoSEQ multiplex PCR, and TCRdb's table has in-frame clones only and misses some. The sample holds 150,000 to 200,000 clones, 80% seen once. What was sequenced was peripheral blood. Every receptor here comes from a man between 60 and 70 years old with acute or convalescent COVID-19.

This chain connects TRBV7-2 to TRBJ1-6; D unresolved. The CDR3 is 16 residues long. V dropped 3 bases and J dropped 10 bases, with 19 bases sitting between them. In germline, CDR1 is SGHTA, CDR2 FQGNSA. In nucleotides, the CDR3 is TGTGCCAGCAGCTTCCTGGGAGGGTCGAGTAGGTCACCCCTCCACTTT. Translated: CASSFLGGSSRSPLHF.

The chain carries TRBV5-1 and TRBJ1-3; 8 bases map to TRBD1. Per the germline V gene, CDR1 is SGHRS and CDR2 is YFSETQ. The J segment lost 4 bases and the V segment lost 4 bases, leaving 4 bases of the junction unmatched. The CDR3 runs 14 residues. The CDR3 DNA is TGCGCCAGCAGCCAGACAGGGGAAGGAAACACCATATATTTT. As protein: CASSQTGEGNTIYF.

CDR3 DNA sequence: TGTGCCAGCAGTAGACAGGGACTCTCCTACAATGAGCAGTTCTTC. It codes for CASSRQGLSYNEQFF. The chain links TRBV9 to TRBJ2-1; D perhaps matches TRBD1 (7 bases). The CDR3 sequence is 15 residues long. Deletions cut 5 bases from V and 0 bases from J, with 12 bases between. Per germline, CDR1 SGDLS and CDR2 YYNGEE.

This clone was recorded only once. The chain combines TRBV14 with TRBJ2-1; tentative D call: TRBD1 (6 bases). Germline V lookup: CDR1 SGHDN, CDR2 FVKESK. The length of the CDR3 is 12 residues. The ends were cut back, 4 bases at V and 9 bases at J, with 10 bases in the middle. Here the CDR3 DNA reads TGTGCCAGCAGCCTCAACAGGGCTGAGCAGTTCTTC. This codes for CASSLNRAEQFF.

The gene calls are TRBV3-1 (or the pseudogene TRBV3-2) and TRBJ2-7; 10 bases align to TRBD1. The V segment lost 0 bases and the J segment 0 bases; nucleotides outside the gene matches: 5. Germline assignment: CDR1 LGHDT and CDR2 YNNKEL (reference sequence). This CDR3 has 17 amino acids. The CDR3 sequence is CASSQDPGQGSSYEQYF. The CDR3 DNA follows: TGTGCCAGCAGCCAAGACCCGGGACAGGGGAGCTCCTACGAGCAGTACTTC.

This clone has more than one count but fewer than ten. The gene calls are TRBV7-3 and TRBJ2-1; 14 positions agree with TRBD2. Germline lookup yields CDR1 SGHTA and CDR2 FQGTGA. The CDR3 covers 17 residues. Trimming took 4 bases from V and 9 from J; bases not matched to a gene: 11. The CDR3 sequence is CASSSSGLAGGIVEQFF. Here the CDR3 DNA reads TGTGCCAGCAGCTCATCTGGACTAGCGGGGGGCATTGTTGAGCAGTTCTTC.

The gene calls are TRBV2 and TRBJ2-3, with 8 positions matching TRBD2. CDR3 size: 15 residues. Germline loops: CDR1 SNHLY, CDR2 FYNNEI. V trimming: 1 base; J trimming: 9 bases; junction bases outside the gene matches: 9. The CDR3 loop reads CASSEGQAGVGTQYF. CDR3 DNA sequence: TGTGCCAGCAGTGAAGGGCAAGCGGGAGTAGGAACGCAGTATTTT.

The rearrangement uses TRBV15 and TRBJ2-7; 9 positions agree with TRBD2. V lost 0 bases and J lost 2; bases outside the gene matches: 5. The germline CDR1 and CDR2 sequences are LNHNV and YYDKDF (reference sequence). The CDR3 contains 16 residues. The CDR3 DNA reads TGTGCCACCAGCAGAGACTTGACTAGCGGAACCTACGAGCAGTACTTC. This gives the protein CATSRDLTSGTYEQYF.

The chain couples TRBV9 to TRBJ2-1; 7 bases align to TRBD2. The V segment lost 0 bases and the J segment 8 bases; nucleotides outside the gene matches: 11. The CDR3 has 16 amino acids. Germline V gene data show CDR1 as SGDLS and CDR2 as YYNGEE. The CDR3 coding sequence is TGTGCCAGCAGCGTAGGGCAGAGGCGGGAGTGGCATGAGCAGTTCTTC. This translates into CASSVGQRREWHEQFF.

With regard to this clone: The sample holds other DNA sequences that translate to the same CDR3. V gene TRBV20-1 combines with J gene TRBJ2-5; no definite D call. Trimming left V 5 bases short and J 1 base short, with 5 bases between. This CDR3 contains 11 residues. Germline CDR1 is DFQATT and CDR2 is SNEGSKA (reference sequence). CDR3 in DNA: TGCAGTGCTTCCTCCCAAGAGACCCAGTACTTC. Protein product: CSASSQETQYF.

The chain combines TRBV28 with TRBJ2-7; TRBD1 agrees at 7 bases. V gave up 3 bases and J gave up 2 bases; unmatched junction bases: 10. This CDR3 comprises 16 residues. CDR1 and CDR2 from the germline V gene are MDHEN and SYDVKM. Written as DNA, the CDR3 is TGTGCCAGCAGTTTTTTGAAGGAGACAGGGCCCTACGAGCAGTACTTC. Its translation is CASSFLKETGPYEQYF.

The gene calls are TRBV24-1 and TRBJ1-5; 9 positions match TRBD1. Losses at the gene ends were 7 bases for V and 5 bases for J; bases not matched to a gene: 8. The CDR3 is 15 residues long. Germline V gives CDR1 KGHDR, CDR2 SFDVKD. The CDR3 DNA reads TGTGCCACCAGCGACAGGGGGAAATTCGATCAGCCCCAGCATTTT. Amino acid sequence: CATSDRGKFDQPQHF.

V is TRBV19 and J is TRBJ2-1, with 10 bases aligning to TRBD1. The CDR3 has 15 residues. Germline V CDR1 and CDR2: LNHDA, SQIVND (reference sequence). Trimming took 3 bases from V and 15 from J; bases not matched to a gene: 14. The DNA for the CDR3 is TGTGCCAGTAGTATGGAGGGACAGGGGCCTCTGGCCCGGTTCTTC. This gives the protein CASSMEGQGPLARFF.

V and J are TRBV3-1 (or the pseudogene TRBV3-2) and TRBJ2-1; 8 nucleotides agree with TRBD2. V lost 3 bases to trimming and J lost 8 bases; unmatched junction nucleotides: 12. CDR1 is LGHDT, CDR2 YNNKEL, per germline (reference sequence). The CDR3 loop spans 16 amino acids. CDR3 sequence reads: CASSQRSGGLVDEQFF. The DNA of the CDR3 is TGTGCCAGCAGCCAGAGATCGGGGGGGCTAGTGGATGAGCAGTTCTTC.

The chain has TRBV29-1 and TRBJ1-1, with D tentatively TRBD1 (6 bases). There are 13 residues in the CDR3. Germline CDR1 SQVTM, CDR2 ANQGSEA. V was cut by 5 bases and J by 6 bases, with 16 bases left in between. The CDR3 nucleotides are TGCAGCGTTATATGGGGGAGGGGGGCTGAAGCTTTCTTT. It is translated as CSVIWGRGAEAFF.

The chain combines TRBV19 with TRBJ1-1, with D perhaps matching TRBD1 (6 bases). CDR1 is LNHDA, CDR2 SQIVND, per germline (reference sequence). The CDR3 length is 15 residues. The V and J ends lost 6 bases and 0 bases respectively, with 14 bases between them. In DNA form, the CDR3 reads TGTGCCAGTAGGATACAGGGAAGGATGAACACTGAAGCTTTCTTT. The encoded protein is CASRIQGRMNTEAFF.

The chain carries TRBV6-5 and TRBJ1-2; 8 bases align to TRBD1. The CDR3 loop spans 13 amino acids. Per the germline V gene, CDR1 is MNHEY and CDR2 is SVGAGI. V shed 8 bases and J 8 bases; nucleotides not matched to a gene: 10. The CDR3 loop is CASGVQGARGYTF. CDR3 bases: TGTGCCAGCGGGGTGCAGGGGGCCAGGGGCTACACCTTC.

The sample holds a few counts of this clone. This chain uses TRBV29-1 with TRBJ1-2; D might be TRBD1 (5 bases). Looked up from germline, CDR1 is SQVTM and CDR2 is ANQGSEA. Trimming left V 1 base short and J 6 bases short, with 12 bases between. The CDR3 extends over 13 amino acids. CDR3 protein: CSVEVRGKNGYTF. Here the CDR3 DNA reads TGCAGCGTTGAAGTCCGGGGGAAGAATGGCTACACCTTC.

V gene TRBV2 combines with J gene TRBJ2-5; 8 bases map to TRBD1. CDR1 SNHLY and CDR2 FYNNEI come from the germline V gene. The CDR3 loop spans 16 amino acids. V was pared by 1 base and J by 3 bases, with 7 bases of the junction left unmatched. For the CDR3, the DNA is TGTGCCAGCAGTGAAGAATTGACAGGGGCGAAAGAGACCCAGTACTTC. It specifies CASSEELTGAKETQYF. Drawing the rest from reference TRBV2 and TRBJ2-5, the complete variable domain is EPEVTQTPSHQVTQMGQEVILRCVPISNHLYFYWYRQILGQKVEFLVSFYNNEISEKSEIFDDQFSVERPDGSNFTLKIRSTKLEDSAMYFCASSEELTGAKETQYFGPGTRLLVL.

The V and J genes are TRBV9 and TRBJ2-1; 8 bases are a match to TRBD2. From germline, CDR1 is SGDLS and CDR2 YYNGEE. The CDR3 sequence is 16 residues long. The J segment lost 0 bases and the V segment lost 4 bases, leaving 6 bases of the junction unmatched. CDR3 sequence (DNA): TGTGCCAGCAGCTTTAGCGGGATGAGCTCCTACAATGAGCAGTTCTTC. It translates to CASSFSGMSSYNEQFF.

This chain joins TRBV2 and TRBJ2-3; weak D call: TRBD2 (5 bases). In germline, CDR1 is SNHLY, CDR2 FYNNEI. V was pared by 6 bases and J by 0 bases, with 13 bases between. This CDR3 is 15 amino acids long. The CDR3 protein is CASRRTGSSTDTQYF. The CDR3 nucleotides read TGTGCCAGCAGGCGGACTGGATCTAGCACAGATACGCAGTATTTT.

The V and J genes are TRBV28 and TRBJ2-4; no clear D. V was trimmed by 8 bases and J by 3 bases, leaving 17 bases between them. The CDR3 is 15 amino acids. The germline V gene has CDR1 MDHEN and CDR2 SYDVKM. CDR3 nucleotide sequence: TGTGCCAGCTATGACCCTCGAGGCATCAAAAACATTCAGTACTTC. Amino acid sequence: CASYDPRGIKNIQYF.